This TCR beta chain comes out of a study of blood T cell repertoires in COVID-19. This CDR3 has 13 amino acids. Germline V gene sequence: CDR1 SGHNT, CDR2 YYREEE (reference sequence). With 2 bases removed from V and 6 bases from J, the gap between germline ends came to 8 bases. Generated by immunoSEQ multiplex PCR, the TCRdb table keeps only in-frame clones and is missing some. Counted here are about 110,000 clones, roughly four fifths occurring once; the ten biggest clones make up 15% to 20%. The chain carries TRBV5-4 and TRBJ1-4; D not certain. This sequence was found in a woman aged 60 to 75 with acute or convalescent COVID-19. Sequencing input: peripheral blood. CDR3 loop: CASSLQNDEKLFF. Here the CDR3 DNA reads TGTGCCAGCAGCTTACAGAATGATGAAAAACTGTTTTTT.